The 14 T cell receptor beta chains presented below share a single source sample, sequenced in a study of shared clonotypes between healthy human individuals. Using immunoSEQ multiplex PCR, the repertoire was profiled, and TCRdb retains in-frame clones only, with some absent. The sample carries 2,500,000 or so clones, 80% to 95% recorded once. Sample: naive CD4+ T cells from PBMCs. Subset in this sample: CD45RA+ positively selected. These receptors all come from a man in his late teens or twenties in good health. Some clones in this sample may be carry-over from other donors' samples.

V gene TRBV9 combines with J gene TRBJ2-4; tentatively, D is TRBD1 (5 bases). Deletions cut 4 bases from V and 8 bases from J, with 16 bases between. This CDR3 contains 14 residues. Germline V lookup: CDR1 SGDLS, CDR2 YYNGEE. This chain's CDR3 is CASSTSWGADIQYF. For the CDR3, the DNA is TGTGCCAGCAGCACCTCGTGGGGCGCGGACATTCAGTACTTC. The complete variable domain, with remaining parts taken from reference TRBV9 and TRBJ2-4, reads DSGVTQTPKHLITATGQRVTLRCSPRSGDLSVYWYQQSLDQGLQFLIQYYNGEERAKGNILERFSAQQFPDLHSELNLSSLELGDSALYFCASSTSWGADIQYFGAGTRLSVL.

V is TRBV7-2 and J is TRBJ2-3; D perhaps matches TRBD1 (5 bases). The CDR3 has 14 amino acids. The V and J ends lost 4 bases and 3 bases respectively, with 11 bases between them. Per the germline V gene, CDR1 is SGHTA and CDR2 is FQGNSA. The CDR3 loop is CASSSRAGTDTQYF. The CDR3 DNA reads TGTGCCAGCAGCTCCAGGGCTGGGACAGATACGCAGTATTTT.

The chain joins TRBV5-1 to TRBJ2-7; no firm D call. CDR1 is SGHRS, CDR2 YFSETQ, per germline. V was pared by 0 bases and J by 3 bases, with 10 bases between. The CDR3 is 14 residues long. CDR3 protein: CASSLALRSYEQYF. CDR3 DNA sequence: TGCGCCAGCAGCTTGGCCCTCAGGAGCTACGAGCAGTACTTC.

CDR3 protein: CAWSVLRKEQFF. CDR3 DNA sequence: TGTGCCTGGAGTGTACTTAGAAAGGAGCAGTTCTTC. V usage is TRBV30 and J usage is TRBJ2-1, with no clear D. The CDR3 runs to 12 residues. CDR1 is GTSNPN, CDR2 SVGIG, per germline (reference sequence). The V and J ends lost 0 bases and 10 bases respectively, with 10 bases between them. Complete variable domain (other parts from reference TRBV30 and TRBJ2-1): SQTIHQWPATLVQPVGSPLSLECTVEGTSNPNLYWYRQAAGRGLQLLFYSVGIGQISSEVPQNLSASRPQDRQFILSSKKLLLSDSGFYLCAWSVLRKEQFFGPGTRLTVL.

This sequence joins TRBV7-3 and TRBJ2-5; D gene ambiguous. Trimming took off 10 bases at V and 1 base at J, with 13 bases between the two ends. Looked up from germline, CDR1 is SGHTA and CDR2 is FQGTGA. This CDR3 has 13 amino acids. CDR3 in amino acids: CATEKGRQETQYF. The CDR3 coding sequence is TGTGCCACCGAAAAAGGCCGCCAAGAGACCCAGTACTTC.

The table lists this clone with a count of one. CDR3: CASSLAPSAQYEQYF. The DNA for the CDR3 is TGTGCCAGCAGCTTGGCGCCTAGCGCCCAGTACGAGCAGTACTTC. The rearrangement links TRBV5-5 to TRBJ2-7, with D possibly being TRBD2 (6 bases). Looked up from germline, CDR1 is SGHKS and CDR2 is YYEKEE (reference sequence). The CDR3 spans 15 residues. The V and J ends lost 0 bases and 4 bases respectively, with 14 bases between them.

The table lists this clone with a few counts. The chain employs TRBV7-9 and TRBJ1-2; D is unclear. The V gene's germline CDR1 is SEHNR and CDR2 FQNEAQ (reference sequence). The length of the CDR3 is 9 residues. The V end lost 5 bases, the J end lost 10 bases, and 5 bases lay between the germline ends. Here the CDR3 reads CASSPIYTF. CDR3 nucleotide sequence: TGTGCCAGCAGCCCCATCTACACCTTC.

The rearrangement links TRBV28 to TRBJ2-7, with D perhaps assigned TRBD1 or TRBD2 (6 bases each). Trimming took 6 bases from V and 3 from J, leaving 24 bases between them. Germline values: CDR1 MDHEN, CDR2 SYDVKM. The CDR3 has 17 residues. The CDR3 sequence: CASRPPPGAGRVYEQYF. DNA for the CDR3: TGTGCCAGCAGGCCACCCCCGGGGGCAGGAAGGGTCTACGAGCAGTACTTC.

As for this clone: Other nucleotide sequences from this sample produce the same CDR3. The chain carries TRBV5-4 and TRBJ2-3; 9 nucleotides match TRBD2. CDR1 is SGHNT and CDR2 is YYREEE in the germline V gene (reference sequence). The CDR3 is made up of 15 amino acids. The junction had 4 bases not matched to a gene; V was cut back by 2 bases and J by 3 bases. The chain's CDR3 is CASSFLAGATDTQYF. CDR3 DNA sequence: TGTGCCAGCAGCTTCTTAGCGGGAGCGACAGATACGCAGTATTTT. The variable domain in full, completed from reference TRBV5-4 and TRBJ2-3, reads ETGVTQSPTHLIKTRGQQVTLRCSSQSGHNTVSWYQQALGQGPQFIFQYYREEENGRGNFPPRFSGLQFPNYSSELNVNALELDDSALYLCASSFLAGATDTQYFGPGTRLTVL.

The chain joins TRBV5-6 to TRBJ2-3, with TRBD2 as a possible D gene (6 bases). Trimming pared 1 base from V and 8 bases from J, leaving 17 bases between. The CDR3 consists of 15 residues. Germline V CDR1 and CDR2: SGHDT, YYEEEE. DNA of the CDR3: TGTGCCAGCAGCTTGATTGGGCGGGACTTTGTTACGCAGTATTTT. It is translated as CASSLIGRDFVTQYF.

Comment on this clone: The sample contains more than one DNA sequence encoding this CDR3. V is TRBV7-9 and J is TRBJ2-7, with D perhaps TRBD1 or TRBD2 (5 bases each). This CDR3 spans 13 amino acids. V shed 4 bases and J shed 7 bases, with 14 bases lying between them. Germline V gives CDR1 SEHNR, CDR2 FQNEAQ (reference sequence). The CDR3 spells CASSSRDGYEQYF. In DNA, the CDR3 is TGTGCCAGCAGCTCCAGGGACGGCTATGAGCAGTACTTC.

The genes are TRBV9 and TRBJ2-1, with 9 positions matching TRBD2. The CDR3 totals 16 residues. J was trimmed by 0 bases and V by 3 bases; bases with no gene match: 4. Germline V gene lookup returns CDR1 SGDLS and CDR2 YYNGEE. The CDR3 region has the DNA TGTGCCAGCAGCGACGGAGCGGGAGGCTCCTACAATGAGCAGTTCTTC. It is translated as CASSDGAGGSYNEQFF.

The rearrangement joins TRBV2 to TRBJ1-6; D possibly corresponds to TRBD1 (6 bases). The CDR3 totals 15 residues. From germline, CDR1 is SNHLY and CDR2 FYNNEI. Trimming took 2 bases from V and 7 from J, leaving 12 bases between them. The CDR3 protein is CASSEQGLVNSPLHF. The CDR3, as DNA: TGTGCCAGCAGTGAACAGGGGTTAGTCAATTCACCCCTCCACTTT.

CDR3 DNA: TGTGCCAGCAAACCCCTCCCGCCCGAGCAGTACTTC. It is translated as CASKPLPPEQYF. This rearrangement joins TRBV2 to TRBJ2-7; D is unclear. The germline V gene has CDR1 SNHLY and CDR2 FYNNEI. The length of the CDR3 is 12 residues. With 7 bases removed from V and 6 bases from J, the gap between germline ends came to 13 bases.